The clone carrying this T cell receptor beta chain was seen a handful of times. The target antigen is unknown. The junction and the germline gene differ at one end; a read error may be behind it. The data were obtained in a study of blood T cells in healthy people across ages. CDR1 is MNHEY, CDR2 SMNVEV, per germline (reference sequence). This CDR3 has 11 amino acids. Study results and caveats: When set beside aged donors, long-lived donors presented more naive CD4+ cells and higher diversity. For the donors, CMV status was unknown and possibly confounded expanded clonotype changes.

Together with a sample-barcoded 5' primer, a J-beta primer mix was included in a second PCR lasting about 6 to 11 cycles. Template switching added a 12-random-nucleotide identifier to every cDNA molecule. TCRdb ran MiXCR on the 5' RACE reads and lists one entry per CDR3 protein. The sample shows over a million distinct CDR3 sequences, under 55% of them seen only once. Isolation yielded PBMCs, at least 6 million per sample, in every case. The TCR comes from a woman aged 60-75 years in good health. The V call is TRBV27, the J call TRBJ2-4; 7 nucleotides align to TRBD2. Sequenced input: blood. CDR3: CAGSRGREQYF. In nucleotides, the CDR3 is TGTGCCGGCAGCCGGGGGAGGGAGCAGTACTTC.